This entry describes one TCR beta chain. This entry belongs to a study of blood T cell repertoires in COVID-19. On the study more broadly: The study drew acute and convalescent COVID-19 samples from the United States, Italy and Spain. T cells, B-cell-depleted T cells, or PBMCs provided the cDNA or gDNA that served as material.

Source study methods: Reference gene primer amplification gave nucleated cell count estimates. The method was immunoSEQ multiplex PCR; TCRdb's version includes in-frame clones alone and lacks a portion of them. V, J and clone size were drawn from that table, and D and trimming were deduced from the DNA. The profile covers about 310,000 clones, with more than 70% appearing a single time and less than 9.5% taken by the ten largest. The source material was peripheral blood. The TCR sequence derives from a woman aged 50 to 65 who had recovered from COVID-19.

CDR3 residues: CAWCPVNTEAFF. CDR3 nucleotides: TGTGCCTGGTGCCCAGTGAACACTGAAGCTTTCTTT. The J gene is TRBJ1-1, the V gene TRBV30; D remains unclear. V dropped 5 bases and J dropped 0 bases, with 7 bases sitting between them. The V gene's germline CDR1 is GTSNPN and CDR2 SVGIG (reference sequence). The CDR3 consists of 12 residues.